This is a list of T cell receptor beta chains from one sample in a study of T-cell reconstitution after alpha-beta-depleted transplantation in children. A single record per CDR3 protein comes from TCRdb applying MiXCR to the PCR reads. Among about 200,000 distinct CDR3 sequences listed, 5.5% to 7% were seen once. The input for sequencing was PBMCs, taken before TCRalphabeta/CD19-depleted stem cell transplant. All receptors come from a boy aged 2-15 years with acute lymphoblastic leukemia, due to receive a stem cell transplant. Both conserved end residues are trimmed from each CDR3.

J | V | CDR3
TRBJ2-7 | TRBV28 | ASSPTGGSYEQY
TRBJ1-2 | TRBV20-1 | SAIRQDSANYGYT
TRBJ1-2 | TRBV4-2 | ASSQDGSALGYT
TRBJ2-2 | TRBV5-1 | ASHPGQANTGELF
TRBJ2-1 | TRBV20-1 | SARDRLAGTVNEQF
TRBJ2-5 | TRBV20-1 | SARGREETQY
TRBJ2-3 | TRBV7-2 | ASSLPLAGSLTFADTQY
TRBJ2-1 | TRBV27 | ATMAGLASYEQF
TRBJ2-7 | TRBV5-7 | ASSLVRISYEQY
TRBJ1-5 | TRBV5-1 | ASSLGASGNQPQH
TRBJ2-3 | TRBV6-4 | ASSAGQGDTDTQY
TRBJ2-7 | TRBV7-9 | ASSLPSGTGGYEQY
TRBJ2-2 | TRBV5-6 | ASSFQLPGELF
TRBJ2-3 | TRBV10-1 | ASSRSGPSTDTQY
TRBJ2-1 | TRBV4-2 | ASSQDLSGARHIQF
TRBJ2-1 | TRBV27 | ASSLGGRQF
TRBJ2-1 | TRBV7-9 | ASSPGLAGIDNEQF
TRBJ2-3 | TRBV2 | ASSESLAGIDTQY
TRBJ1-2 | TRBV5-1 | ASSRGQSPNYGYT
TRBJ1-2 | TRBV6-1 | ASSPLAVGQGNYGYT
TRBJ2-3 | TRBV4-3 | ASSQDRASGNADTQY
TRBJ2-1 | TRBV7-2 | ASSLGGGGLGLINEQF
TRBJ1-2 | TRBV28 | ASSLGVLGYT
TRBJ1-6 | TRBV20-1 | SARAGANSPLH
TRBJ2-3 | TRBV4-3 | ASSQDQPTRGTDTQY
TRBJ2-7 | TRBV11-2 | ASSMPGEQY
TRBJ2-7 | TRBV27 | ASSLSIGLEQY
TRBJ1-2 | TRBV7-2 | ASSPRLSTDDRNGYT
TRBJ2-3 | TRBV5-1 | ASSMSGTPGNTQY
TRBJ2-1 | TRBV20-1 | SARPPLGGGTYNEQF
TRBJ2-1 | TRBV20-1 | CARPRLAGVGNEQF
TRBJ2-7 | TRBV9 | ASSLRFYSYEQY
TRBJ2-7 | TRBV7-9 | ASSHLPGQGVTSEQY
TRBJ2-7 | TRBV9 | ASSVGNRGEQY
TRBJ2-3 | TRBV7-9 | ASSPNHRDSNTDTQY
TRBJ1-2 | TRBV30 | AWSPPSRDRSRGYT
TRBJ2-7 | TRBV28 | ASSLRRSGQGLPGTYEQY
TRBJ2-7 | TRBV2 | ASSESLRAYEQY
TRBJ2-3 | TRBV20-1 | SAHFLGTDTQY
TRBJ2-5 | TRBV28 | ASSPKGRAKLKETQY
TRBJ2-3 | TRBV29-1 | SVAASTDTQY
TRBJ2-2 | TRBV5-1 | ASSLVGGPTGELF
TRBJ2-6 | TRBV5-1 | ASSLIKTDSGANVLT
TRBJ2-1 | TRBV7-2 | ASSPSVAGAYNEQF
TRBJ2-3 | TRBV20-1 | SARLVSTDTQY
TRBJ1-2 | TRBV7-8 | ASSLGTGHYGYT
TRBJ2-1 | TRBV4-3 | ASSQDFYNEQF
TRBJ2-7 | TRBV7-2 | ASTEGSPYEQY
TRBJ1-2 | TRBV29-1 | SVEGPGYT
TRBJ2-6 | TRBV28 | ASSPPPSGANVLT
TRBJ2-3 | TRBV20-1 | CAPAPGTSVSSTDTQY
TRBJ1-3 | TRBV28 | ASSLAWEYSGNTIY
TRBJ2-1 | TRBV11-2 | ASSLELRDRGYNEQF
TRBJ2-5 | TRBV5-5 | ASSGSSDVETQY
TRBJ2-7 | TRBV29-1 | STGGTSGNEQY
TRBJ1-6 | TRBV7-2 | ASSLRDSQPPLH
TRBJ2-7 | TRBV5-5 | ASSLLLLADSSYEQY